This T cell receptor beta chain was identified during a study of CD8 T cells in Susac syndrome. The CDR3 covers 18 residues. V shed 5 bases and J 1 base; nucleotides not matched to a gene: 5. Germline V gives CDR1 SGHTA, CDR2 FQGTGA. RNA amounts of about 0.45 to 1 ug underwent reverse transcription with random hexamers. TCRdb used MiXCR to reprocess the immunoSEQ multiplex PCR reads, holding one entry per CDR3 protein. Seen here are 400,000 or so distinct CDR3 sequences, more than 70% observed once, and the top ten hold under 0.15%. J is TRBJ2-2 and V is TRBV7-3; 15 positions agree with TRBD2. This receptor was obtained from a human donor with multiple sclerosis. Sequenced sample: CD8+ T cells from PBMCs. In nucleotides, the CDR3 is TGTGCCAGCAGCGCGGGACTAGCGGGAGGCCTGAACACCGGGGAGCTGTTTTTT. Translation: CASSAGLAGGLNTGELFF.